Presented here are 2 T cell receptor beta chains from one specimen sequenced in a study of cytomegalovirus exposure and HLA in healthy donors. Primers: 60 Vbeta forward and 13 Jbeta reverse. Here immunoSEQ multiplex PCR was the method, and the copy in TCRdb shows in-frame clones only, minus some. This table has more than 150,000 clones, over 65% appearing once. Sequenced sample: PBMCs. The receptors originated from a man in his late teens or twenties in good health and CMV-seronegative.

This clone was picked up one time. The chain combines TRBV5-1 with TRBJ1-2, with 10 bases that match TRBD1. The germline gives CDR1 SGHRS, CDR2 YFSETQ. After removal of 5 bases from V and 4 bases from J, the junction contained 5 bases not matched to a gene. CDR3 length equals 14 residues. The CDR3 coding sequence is TGCGCCAGCAGATCGACAGGGGGCTTCTATGGCTACACCTTC. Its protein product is CASRSTGGFYGYTF.

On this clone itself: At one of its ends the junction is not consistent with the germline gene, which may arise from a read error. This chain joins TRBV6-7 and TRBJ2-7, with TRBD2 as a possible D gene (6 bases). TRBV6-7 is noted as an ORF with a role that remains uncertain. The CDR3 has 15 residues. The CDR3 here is CASSYSEGCTYEQSF. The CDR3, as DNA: TGTGCCAGCAGTTACTCGGAGGGGTGCACCTACGAGCAGTCCTTC.